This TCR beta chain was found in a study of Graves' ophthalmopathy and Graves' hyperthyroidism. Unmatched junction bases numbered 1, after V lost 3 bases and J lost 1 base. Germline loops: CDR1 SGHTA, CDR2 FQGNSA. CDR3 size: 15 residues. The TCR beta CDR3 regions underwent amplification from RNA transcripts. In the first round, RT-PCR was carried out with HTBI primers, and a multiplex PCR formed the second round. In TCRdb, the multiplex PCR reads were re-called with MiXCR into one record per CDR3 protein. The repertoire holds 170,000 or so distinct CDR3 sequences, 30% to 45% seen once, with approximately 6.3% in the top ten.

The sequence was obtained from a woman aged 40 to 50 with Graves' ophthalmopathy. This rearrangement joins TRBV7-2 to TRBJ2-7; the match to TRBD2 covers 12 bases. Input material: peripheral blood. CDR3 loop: CASSFGLAGSYEQYF. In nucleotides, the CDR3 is TGTGCCAGCAGCTTCGGACTAGCGGGATCCTACGAGCAGTACTTC.